This T cell receptor beta chain was recorded in a study of OX40 agonist ivuxolimab in advanced cancers. Study summary: Males comprised around 78% of the group, whose mean age was roughly 60 years (range 23 to 79). Overall study results and limits: CD8+ T cells (on average) carried more expanded clones than CD4+ T cells. Partial responders at 0.1-3.0 mg/kg had among the lowest clonal expansion. The CD4+ and CD8+ T cells in the blood had expanded clonally by week 6 at 0.1 to 3.0 mg/kg.

Germline loops: CDR1 MDHEN, CDR2 SYDVKM. V lost 6 bases to trimming and J lost 6 bases, with 11 bases between them. The CDR3 is 13 residues long. Concerning this clone: Its target is unknown.

The data were produced by immunoSEQ multiplex PCR, yet TCRdb's version contains in-frame clones alone and is incomplete. The sample lists roughly 56,000 clones; 84% were seen once. This clonotype was obtained from an adult with an advanced solid tumor such as melanoma, head and neck, liver or kidney cancer. The chain couples TRBV28 to TRBJ1-4, with TRBD1 as a possible D gene (5 bases). The starting material was CD4+ or CD8+ T cells sorted from blood, obtained in a trial of the OX40 agonist ivuxolimab. The CDR3 spells CASSGGADEKLFF. DNA of the CDR3: TGTGCCAGCAGCGGCGGGGCGGATGAAAAACTGTTTTTT.